This TCR beta chain was sequenced in a study of T cell repertoires in cytomegalovirus infection. About the research overall: Well-studied HLA-B-restricted epitopes and recently identified HLA-C-restricted epitopes of CMV were both used in the study.

This clonotype has only a few counts. Its specificity is unknown. TCRdb analysed the reads with MiXCR anew, one entry per CDR3 protein. The table records 450,000 to 550,000 distinct CDR3 sequences, roughly 46% of them present only once. This sequence originates from a human donor in good health (CMV status not recorded). Some clones in this sample may be carry-over from other donors' samples. The input for sequencing was cultured PBMCs, taken from culture after CMV antigen stimulation.

CDR3 region: CASGLVQDGRLSSTDTQYF. As DNA, the CDR3 is TGTGCTAGTGGTTTGGTACAAGACGGGAGACTCTCTAGCACAGATACGCAGTATTTT. This chain joins TRBV12-5 and TRBJ2-3, with D possibly TRBD2 on 6 matching bases. The CDR3 has 19 amino acids. V shed 0 bases and J shed 0 bases, with 19 bases lying between them. Germline values: CDR1 LGHNT, CDR2 FRNRAP.